The 30 T cell receptor beta chains below were found in one sample sequenced in a study of blood T cells in healthy people across ages. Through a sample-barcoded 5' primer and a J-beta primer mix, a second PCR was run for roughly 6 to 11 cycles. TCRdb re-analysed the 5' RACE reads in MiXCR, keeping a single row per CDR3 protein. The sample holds 790,000 or so distinct CDR3 sequences; around 50% are singletons and the top ten take around 18%. The specimen was blood. These receptors came from an older man in good health.

The chain combines TRBV29-1 with TRBJ2-1; 7 nucleotides align to TRBD1. CDR3 size: 18 residues. V was pared by 7 bases and J by 5 bases, with 23 bases of the junction left unmatched. Germline CDR1 SQVTM, CDR2 ANQGSEA. In DNA form, the CDR3 reads TGCAGCGCCGAGGGGCCGGGATCGACACAGGGGCCTCACAATGAGCAGTTCTTC. Protein product: CSAEGPGSTQGPHNEQFF.

This chain uses TRBV5-1 with TRBJ2-2; D is unresolved. The germline gives CDR1 SGHRS, CDR2 YFSETQ. Trimming took 4 bases from V and 3 from J, leaving 10 bases between them. The CDR3 has 14 amino acids. CDR3 in DNA: TGCGCCAGCAGCCGGAACAGCTACACCGGGGAGCTGTTTTTT. Its protein product is CASSRNSYTGELFF.

This clonotype appeared many times. V gene TRBV3-1 combines with J gene TRBJ2-1, with TRBD2 matching over 8 bases. V gave up 4 bases and J gave up 7 bases; unmatched junction bases: 9. Germline CDR1 is LGHDT and CDR2 is YNNKEL (reference sequence). The CDR3 is 15 residues long. The CDR3: CASSPTSEARNEQFF. The CDR3 region has the DNA TGTGCCAGCAGCCCGACTAGCGAGGCGAGGAATGAGCAGTTCTTC.

The rearrangement links TRBV13 to TRBJ1-1, with a tentative D call TRBD1 (5 bases). V lost 6 bases and J lost 3, with 8 bases in between. Germline V gives CDR1 PRHDT, CDR2 FYEKMQ (reference sequence). This CDR3 has 12 amino acids. The CDR3 DNA follows: TGTGCCAGCAGTCGGGGGTACACTGAAGCTTTCTTT. Protein product: CASSRGYTEAFF.

In its sample, this clonotype was seen a few times. This chain connects TRBV10-3 to TRBJ2-1, with a possible D match to TRBD1 (6 bases). CDR1 ENHRY and CDR2 SYGVKD come from the germline V gene. V lost 9 bases, J lost 8 bases, and 14 bases lay in between. The CDR3 totals 12 residues. The CDR3 spells CAMGTGSYEQFF. DNA for the CDR3: TGTGCCATGGGTACAGGGAGCTATGAGCAGTTCTTC.

Only a few counts were recorded for this clonotype. V and J are TRBV7-8 and TRBJ2-5; no firm D call. The assigned J gene may be wrong: the sequence end matches TRBJ2-7 better. The CDR3 consists of 14 residues. The germline V gene encodes CDR1 SGHVS and CDR2 FQNEAQ. The DNA of the CDR3 is TGTGCCAGCAGAGAAAGACTGGCCGTCTACGAGCAGTACTTC. The encoded protein is CASRERLAVYEQYF.

The chain employs TRBV29-1 and TRBJ2-3; 7 bases fit TRBD1. The germline V gene encodes CDR1 SQVTM and CDR2 ANQGSEA. Trimming at V came to 6 bases and at J to 2 bases, leaving 5 bases not matched to a gene. The CDR3 extends over 13 amino acids. The CDR3 coding sequence is TGCAGCGTAGCCGGGACAGTCACAGATACGCAGTATTTT. Encoded protein: CSVAGTVTDTQYF.

This clonotype was seen a few times. The CDR3 region is CASRPGTSGRDTQYF. In DNA form, the CDR3 reads TGTGCCAGCAGACCCGGGACTAGCGGGAGAGATACGCAGTATTTT. The V call is TRBV7-3, the J call TRBJ2-3; 14 bases map to TRBD2. The V segment lost 6 bases and the J segment 5 bases; nucleotides outside the gene matches: 4. Germline values: CDR1 SGHTA, CDR2 FQGTGA. The CDR3 covers 15 residues.

This clonotype was seen more than once but under ten times. This chain joins TRBV6-6 and TRBJ1-6; 7 nucleotides match TRBD1. Germline-derived CDR1 and CDR2 are MNHNY and SVGAGI (reference sequence). J gave up 7 bases and V 2 bases, and 2 bases lay outside the gene matches. This CDR3 has 14 residues. The CDR3 sequence is CASSYRDRNSPLHF. CDR3 coding DNA: TGTGCCAGCAGTTACCGGGACAGAAATTCACCCCTCCACTTT.

Concerning this clonotype: This could be a read error, since a much larger clone is one nucleotide away. The chain employs TRBV4-2 and TRBJ2-2; the match to TRBD2 covers 13 bases. Germline V lookup: CDR1 LGHNA, CDR2 YNFKEQ. Trimming at V came to 0 bases and at J to 4 bases, leaving 5 bases not matched to a gene. The CDR3 spans 18 residues. The CDR3, as DNA: TGTGCCAGCAGCCAAGACGGACTAGCGGGAGTCAGCACCGGGGAGCTGTTTTTT. Amino acid sequence: CASSQDGLAGVSTGELFF.

This clonotype appeared a few times. CDR3 sequence (DNA): TGCGCCAGCAGCTTGGGGGACTCCTATAATTCACCCCTCCACTTT. This translates into CASSLGDSYNSPLHF. J is TRBJ1-6 and V is TRBV5-1; D call uncertain. Germline V gene data show CDR1 as SGHRS and CDR2 as YFSETQ. Trimming pared 0 bases from V and 0 bases from J, leaving 4 bases between. The CDR3 contains 15 residues. The full variable domain, completed using reference TRBV5-1 and TRBJ1-6, is KAGVTQTPRYLIKTRGQQVTLSCSPISGHRSVSWYQQTPGQGLQFLFEYFSETQRNKGNFPGRFSGRQFSNSRSEMNVSTLELGDSALYLCASSLGDSYNSPLHFGNGTRLTVT.

The chain links TRBV29-1 to TRBJ2-2; possibly TRBD1 for D (6 bases). The germline V and J ends were trimmed by 3 bases and 5 bases, with 7 bases remaining between them. Germline V gives CDR1 SQVTM, CDR2 ANQGSEA. This CDR3 is built from 12 residues. The CDR3 is CSVETGTGELFF. The CDR3 region has the DNA TGCAGCGTTGAGACAGGAACCGGGGAGCTGTTTTTT.

On this clonotype itself: A much larger clone sits a single nucleotide away, making a read error possible. The chain has TRBV10-3 and TRBJ2-3, with 9 bases that match TRBD2. In germline, CDR1 is ENHRY, CDR2 SYGVKD. There are 13 residues in the CDR3. V shed 11 bases and J 2 bases; nucleotides not matched to a gene: 5. CDR3 sequence (DNA): TGTGCCGCGGGAGGGGGGGCCACAGATACGCAGTATTTT. It translates to CAAGGGATDTQYF.

The rearrangement joins TRBV4-1 to TRBJ2-1; D is uncertain. Trimming stripped 1 base from V and 7 bases from J, with 14 bases between. The germline gives CDR1 MGHRA, CDR2 YSYEKL. The CDR3 runs 15 residues. This CDR3 reads CASSQVQRTVNEQFF. CDR3 sequence (DNA): TGCGCCAGCAGCCAAGTCCAGCGTACCGTAAATGAGCAGTTCTTC.

This clonotype was seen more than once but under ten times. J is TRBJ2-1 and V is TRBV5-1, with D perhaps assigned TRBD1 or TRBD2 (5 bases each). Between the trimmed V and J ends, which lost 3 bases and 0 bases, there was a span of 16 bases. The CDR3 is 17 residues long. Germline loops: CDR1 SGHRS, CDR2 YFSETQ. CDR3 protein: CASSSLPPGTSYNEQFF. CDR3 sequence (DNA): TGCGCCAGCAGCTCCCTCCCTCCAGGGACCTCCTACAATGAGCAGTTCTTC.

The chain uses TRBV15 and TRBJ2-1; the D is unclear. Germline values: CDR1 LNHNV, CDR2 YYDKDF (reference sequence). There are 16 residues in the CDR3. The V and J ends lost 4 bases and 3 bases respectively, with 16 bases between them. This CDR3 reads CATSKRTQLVYNEQFF. The CDR3 DNA sequence: TGTGCCACCAGCAAAAGGACGCAGCTCGTCTACAATGAGCAGTTCTTC.

V usage is TRBV7-9 and J usage is TRBJ2-7; 9 positions agree with TRBD2. The V gene end was trimmed by 5 bases and the J gene end by 5 bases; junction bases not matched to a gene: 13. The V gene's germline CDR1 is SEHNR and CDR2 FQNEAQ (reference sequence). CDR3 length: 16 residues. DNA for the CDR3: TGTGCCAGCAGCAAACCCGGGACTAGCCCTGGGAACGAGCAGTACTTC. It yields the protein CASSKPGTSPGNEQYF.

The chain uses TRBV5-1 and TRBJ2-2, with D possibly TRBD1 on 5 matching bases. The germline V gene has CDR1 SGHRS and CDR2 YFSETQ. The CDR3 has 14 residues. The V and J ends lost 4 bases and 1 base respectively, with 8 bases between them. CDR3 protein: CASSIDRNTGELFF. CDR3 nucleotides: TGCGCCAGCAGCATTGACAGGAACACCGGGGAGCTGTTTTTT.

The chain couples TRBV6-2 or TRBV6-3 to TRBJ2-1; tentatively, D is TRBD1 (6 bases). Trimming took 7 bases from V and 2 from J, leaving 12 bases between them. The germline gives CDR1 MNHEY, CDR2 SVGEGT. The CDR3 contains 14 residues. CDR3 sequence reads: CASNLGTPYNEQFF. CDR3 DNA sequence: TGTGCCAGCAACCTCGGGACACCCTACAATGAGCAGTTCTTC.

This clonotype showed up just a few times. V usage is TRBV5-1 and J usage is TRBJ2-3; 11 positions agree with TRBD2. Germline CDR1 and CDR2: SGHRS and YFSETQ. There are 16 residues in the CDR3. Unmatched junction bases numbered 6, after V lost 4 bases and J lost 2 bases. This CDR3 is CASSGGTSGNTDTQYF. The CDR3 nucleotides read TGCGCCAGCAGCGGGGGGACTAGCGGAAACACAGATACGCAGTATTTT.

The V gene is TRBV29-1, the J gene TRBJ1-2, with 7 bases identical to TRBD1. The V and J ends lost 3 bases and 2 bases, in that order; junction bases with no gene match: 6. The germline V gene encodes CDR1 SQVTM and CDR2 ANQGSEA. This CDR3 region has 14 residues. This CDR3 is CSVDGSQGNYGYTF. The CDR3 DNA reads TGCAGCGTTGACGGATCACAGGGGAACTATGGCTACACCTTC.

The chain uses TRBV7-2 and TRBJ1-5; D is ambiguous. Germline CDR1 reads SGHTA; CDR2 reads FQGNSA. This CDR3 has 16 amino acids. Between the trimmed V and J ends, which lost 0 bases and 6 bases, there was a span of 15 bases. The CDR3 reads CASSLAGGWAGQPQHF. The CDR3 DNA sequence: TGTGCCAGCAGCTTAGCCGGTGGCTGGGCGGGTCAGCCCCAGCATTTT.

CDR3 in amino acids: CAWSHSGTAGYTF. The CDR3 DNA sequence: TGTGCCTGGAGTCATTCAGGGACAGCGGGCTACACCTTC. V and J are TRBV30 and TRBJ1-2; TRBD1 agrees at 7 bases. Germline V gene sequence: CDR1 GTSNPN, CDR2 SVGIG (reference sequence). This CDR3 has 13 residues. The V segment lost 2 bases and the J segment 8 bases; nucleotides outside the gene matches: 8.

The V gene is TRBV28, the J gene TRBJ2-3; D might be TRBD2 (5 bases). Germline V gene sequence: CDR1 MDHEN, CDR2 SYDVKM. This CDR3 region has 13 residues. Trimming stripped 10 bases from V and 2 bases from J, with 13 bases between. The CDR3 protein is CATMGDLTDTQYF. CDR3 bases: TGTGCCACCATGGGAGACCTCACAGATACGCAGTATTTT.

This clonotype was seen more than once but under ten times. The chain uses TRBV13 and TRBJ2-5, with 13 bases lining up with TRBD2. CDR3 length equals 16 residues. CDR1 PRHDT and CDR2 FYEKMQ come from the germline V gene (reference sequence). J was trimmed by 3 bases and V by 1 base; bases with no gene match: 2. CDR3 sequence: CASSLVGLAGKETQYF. Written as DNA, the CDR3 is TGTGCCAGCAGCTTAGTGGGACTAGCGGGAAAAGAGACCCAGTACTTC.

V usage is TRBV2 and J usage is TRBJ2-5, with D possibly being TRBD1 (5 bases). This CDR3 is 14 amino acids long. Germline assignment: CDR1 SNHLY and CDR2 FYNNEI. The V end was cut by 11 bases, the J end by 0 bases, with 16 bases between. The CDR3 bases are TGTGCCTCAATAATAGGGGCAGACCAAGAGACCCAGTACTTC. Amino acids: CASIIGADQETQYF.

The chain has TRBV9 and TRBJ2-5; D call uncertain. The V and J ends lost 0 bases and 3 bases respectively, with 9 bases between them. CDR1 and CDR2 from the germline V gene are SGDLS and YYNGEE. The CDR3 spans 14 residues. The CDR3 DNA reads as TGTGCCAGCAGCGTAGAGGCAGTCGAAGAGACCCAGTACTTC. It is translated as CASSVEAVEETQYF.

The chain couples TRBV6-6 to TRBJ2-7; 11 bases are shared with TRBD1. This CDR3 has 15 amino acids. Germline V lookup: CDR1 MNHNY, CDR2 SVGAGI (reference sequence). J was trimmed by 7 bases and V by 7 bases; bases with no gene match: 12. The CDR3 region is CASNRGQGATNEQYF. DNA of the CDR3: TGTGCCAGCAACCGAGGACAGGGGGCGACCAATGAGCAGTACTTC.

This clonotype was recorded at least ten times. The chain links TRBV7-2 to TRBJ2-7; D is possibly TRBD2 (6 bases). Germline-derived CDR1 and CDR2 are SGHTA and FQGNSA. The CDR3 is 15 amino acids. V was shortened by 0 bases and J by 6 bases, with 15 bases between the two germline ends. The CDR3 DNA is TGTGCCAGCAGCTTAGCGATGGGGGAGGTCTCCGAGCAGTACTTC. Translating gives CASSLAMGEVSEQYF.

This clonotype was detected only a few times. This chain links TRBV20-1 with TRBJ2-7, with D maybe TRBD2 (5 bases). Germline assignment: CDR1 DFQATT and CDR2 SNEGSKA (reference sequence). The CDR3 is made up of 15 amino acids. V was shortened by 0 bases and J by 6 bases, with 18 bases between the two germline ends. In nucleotides, the CDR3 is TGCAGTGCTAGAGAGAGGGCGGGCCCATGGGGCGAGCAGTACTTC. Translation gives CSARERAGPWGEQYF.